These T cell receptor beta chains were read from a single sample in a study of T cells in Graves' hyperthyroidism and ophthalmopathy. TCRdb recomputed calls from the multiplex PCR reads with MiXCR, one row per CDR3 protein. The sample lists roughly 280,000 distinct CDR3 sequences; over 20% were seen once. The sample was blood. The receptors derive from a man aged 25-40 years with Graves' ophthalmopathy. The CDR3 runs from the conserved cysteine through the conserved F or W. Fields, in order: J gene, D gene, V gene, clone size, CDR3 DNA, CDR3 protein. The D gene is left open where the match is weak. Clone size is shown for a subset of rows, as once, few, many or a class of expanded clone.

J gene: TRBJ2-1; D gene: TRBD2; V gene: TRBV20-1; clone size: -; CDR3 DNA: TGCAGTGCCATCACCGGGACTAGCGTTGACGATGAGCAGTTCTTC; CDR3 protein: CSAITGTSVDDEQFF
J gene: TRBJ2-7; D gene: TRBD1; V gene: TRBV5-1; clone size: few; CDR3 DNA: TGCGCCAGCACATGGGGACAGGCAACCTACGAGCAGTACTTC; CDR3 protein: CASTWGQATYEQYF
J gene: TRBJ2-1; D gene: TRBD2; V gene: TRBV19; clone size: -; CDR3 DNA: TGTGCCAGTAGTATATCGCGGGAGGGCCTAGAGCAGTTCTTC; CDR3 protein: CASSISREGLEQFF
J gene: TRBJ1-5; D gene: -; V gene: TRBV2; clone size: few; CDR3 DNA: TGTGCCAGCAGAGGCGGAAGCCTCCAGCCCCAGCATTTT; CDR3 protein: CASRGGSLQPQHF
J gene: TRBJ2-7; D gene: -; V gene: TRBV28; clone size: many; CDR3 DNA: TGTGCCAGCAGTACCCCTGGCAGGGTCCACGAGCAGTACTTC; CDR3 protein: CASSTPGRVHEQYF
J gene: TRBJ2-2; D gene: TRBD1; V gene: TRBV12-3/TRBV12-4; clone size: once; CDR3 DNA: TGTGCCAGCAGTAGACAGGGATTATCCGGGGAGCTGTTTTTT; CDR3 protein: CASSRQGLSGELFF
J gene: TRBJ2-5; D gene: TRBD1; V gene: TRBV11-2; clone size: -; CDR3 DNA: TGTGCCAGCAGCTCTAGGGGGCCCGGATACGATAGAGAGACCCAGTACTTC; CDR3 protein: CASSSRGPGYDRETQYF
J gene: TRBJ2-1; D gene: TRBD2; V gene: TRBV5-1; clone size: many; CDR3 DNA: TGCGCCAGCAGCTTGGAAGCTGGACTAGCGGGTCTCTACAATGAGCAGTTCTTC; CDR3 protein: CASSLEAGLAGLYNEQFF
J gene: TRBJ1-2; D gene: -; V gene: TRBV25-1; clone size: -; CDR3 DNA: TGTGCCAGCAGTGACCAAGCTGTCTCTGGCTACACCTTC; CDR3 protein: CASSDQAVSGYTF
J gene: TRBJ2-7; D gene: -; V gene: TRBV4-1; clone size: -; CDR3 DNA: TGCGCCAGCAGCCAACGGGACGCCTCCTACGAGCAGTACTTC; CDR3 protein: CASSQRDASYEQYF
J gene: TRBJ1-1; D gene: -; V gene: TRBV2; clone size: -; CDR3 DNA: TGTGCCAGCAAGCCTATAGGGACAATGGCTTTCTTT; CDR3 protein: CASKPIGTMAFF
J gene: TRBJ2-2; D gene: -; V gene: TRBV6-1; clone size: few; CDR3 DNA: TGTGCCAGCAGTAAGCTGTTTTTT; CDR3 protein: CASSKLFF
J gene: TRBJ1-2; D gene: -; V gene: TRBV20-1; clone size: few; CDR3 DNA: TGCAGTGCTAGATGGGAGGACTATGGCTACACCTTC; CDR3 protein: CSARWEDYGYTF
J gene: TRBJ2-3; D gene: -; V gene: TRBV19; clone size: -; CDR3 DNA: TGTGCCAGTAGTACTAGGCGCACAGATACGCAGTATTTT; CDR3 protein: CASSTRRTDTQYF
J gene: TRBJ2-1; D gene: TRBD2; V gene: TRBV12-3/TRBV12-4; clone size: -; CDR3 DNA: TGTGCCAGCAGTTTAGCGCTAAGGAGCGGGAGAGACAATGAGCAGTTCTTC; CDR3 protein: CASSLALRSGRDNEQFF
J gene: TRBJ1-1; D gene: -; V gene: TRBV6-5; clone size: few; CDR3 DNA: TGTGCCAGCAGTTACTCGAGTAGAAAGTCGAACACTGAAGCTTTCTTT; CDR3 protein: CASSYSSRKSNTEAFF
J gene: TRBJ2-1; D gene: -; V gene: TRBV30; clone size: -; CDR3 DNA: TGTGCCTGGAGGCCCCGGGACGCGCGTTTGGGGGAGCAGTTCTTC; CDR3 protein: CAWRPRDARLGEQFF
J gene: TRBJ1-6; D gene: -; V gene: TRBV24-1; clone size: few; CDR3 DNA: TGTGCCACCGCTGGGGGGAATAATTCACCCCTCCACTTT; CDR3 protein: CATAGGNNSPLHF
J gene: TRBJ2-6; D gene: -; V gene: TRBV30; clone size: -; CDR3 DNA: TGTGCCTGGAGTGTAAAAGGGTCTGGGGCCAACGTCCTGACTTTC; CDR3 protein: CAWSVKGSGANVLTF
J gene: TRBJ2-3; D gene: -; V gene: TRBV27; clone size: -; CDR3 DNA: TGTGCCAGCAGTTATGGAGGGCTGGGCACAGATACGCAGTATTTT; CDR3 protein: CASSYGGLGTDTQYF
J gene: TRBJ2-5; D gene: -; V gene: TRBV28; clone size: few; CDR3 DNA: TGTGCCAGCACCCCTAGAGGGGAGCAAGAGACCCAGTACTTC; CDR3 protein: CASTPRGEQETQYF
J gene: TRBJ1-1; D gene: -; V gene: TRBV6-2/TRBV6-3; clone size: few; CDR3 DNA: TGTGCCAGCACCAGGAGGGGCACTGAAGCTTTCTTT; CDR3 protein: CASTRRGTEAFF
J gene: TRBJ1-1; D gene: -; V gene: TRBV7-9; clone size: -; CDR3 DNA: TGTGCCAGCAGCGAGGACAAGCTGAACACTGAAGCTTTCTTT; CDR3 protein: CASSEDKLNTEAFF
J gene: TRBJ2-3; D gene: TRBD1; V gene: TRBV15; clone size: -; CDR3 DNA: TGTGCCACCAGCGCACAGGGGGATACGCAGTATTTT; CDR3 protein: CATSAQGDTQYF
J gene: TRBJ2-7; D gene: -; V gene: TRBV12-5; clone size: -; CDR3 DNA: TGTGCTAGTGGTTTGGAAACGGGTGACGAGCAGTACTTC; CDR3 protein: CASGLETGDEQYF
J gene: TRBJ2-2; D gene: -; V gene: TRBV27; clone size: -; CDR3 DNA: TGTGCCAGCACCCAATTCCCCGGGGAGCTGTTTTTT; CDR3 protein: CASTQFPGELFF
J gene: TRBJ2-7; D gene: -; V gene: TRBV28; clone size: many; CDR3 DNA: TGTGCCAGCAGTGCGAATAAACCCCCTACGTACGAGCAGTACTTC; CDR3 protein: CASSANKPPTYEQYF
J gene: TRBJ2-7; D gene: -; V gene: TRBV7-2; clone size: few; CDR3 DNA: TGTGCCAGCCGATTCTCCGGCGAGCAGTACTTC; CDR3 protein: CASRFSGEQYF
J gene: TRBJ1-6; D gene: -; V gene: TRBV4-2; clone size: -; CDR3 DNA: TGTGCCAGCAGCCACCGGAGCGGAGATTCACCCCTCCACTTT; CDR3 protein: CASSHRSGDSPLHF
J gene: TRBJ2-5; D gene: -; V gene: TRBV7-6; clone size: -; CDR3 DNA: TGTGCCAGCAGCTTTACCGGGACTCCTCAAGAGACCCAGTACTTC; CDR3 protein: CASSFTGTPQETQYF
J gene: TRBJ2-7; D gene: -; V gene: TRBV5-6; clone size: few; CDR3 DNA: TGTGCCAGCAGCTTAATTTCGGGCTCCTACGAGCAGTACTTC; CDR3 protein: CASSLISGSYEQYF
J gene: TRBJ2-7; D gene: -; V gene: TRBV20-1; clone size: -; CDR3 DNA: TGCAGTGCCCCGGGACCCTCGTCCCACGAGCAGTACTTC; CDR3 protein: CSAPGPSSHEQYF
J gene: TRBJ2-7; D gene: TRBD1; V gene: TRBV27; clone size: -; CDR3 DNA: TGTGCCAGCAGTTTAGGGACGCCGGGACAGGGTGGCCACGAGCAGTACTTC; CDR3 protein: CASSLGTPGQGGHEQYF
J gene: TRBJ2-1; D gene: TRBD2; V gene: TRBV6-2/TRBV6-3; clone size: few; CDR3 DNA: TGTGCCAGCAGGTCTAGCGGGAGGGCGTACAATGAGCAGTTCTTC; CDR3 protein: CASRSSGRAYNEQFF
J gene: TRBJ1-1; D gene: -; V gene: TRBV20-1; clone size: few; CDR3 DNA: TGCAGTGCTAGATCCCGGGGGAGGAACACTGAAGCTTTCTTT; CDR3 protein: CSARSRGRNTEAFF
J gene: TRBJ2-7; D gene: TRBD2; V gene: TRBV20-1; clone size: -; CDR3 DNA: TGCAGTGCCATGGATAGCGGGAGACTTTCCTACGAGCAGTACTTC; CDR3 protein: CSAMDSGRLSYEQYF
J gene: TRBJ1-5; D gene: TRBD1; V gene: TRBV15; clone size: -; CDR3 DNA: TGTGCCACCAGCAGAGCGACAGGGAGTCAGCCCCAGCATTTT; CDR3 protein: CATSRATGSQPQHF
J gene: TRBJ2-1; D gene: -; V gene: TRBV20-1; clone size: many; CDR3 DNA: TGCAGTGCTAGTTTCTCGGGGAGACCCTACAATGAGCAGTTCTTC; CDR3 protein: CSASFSGRPYNEQFF